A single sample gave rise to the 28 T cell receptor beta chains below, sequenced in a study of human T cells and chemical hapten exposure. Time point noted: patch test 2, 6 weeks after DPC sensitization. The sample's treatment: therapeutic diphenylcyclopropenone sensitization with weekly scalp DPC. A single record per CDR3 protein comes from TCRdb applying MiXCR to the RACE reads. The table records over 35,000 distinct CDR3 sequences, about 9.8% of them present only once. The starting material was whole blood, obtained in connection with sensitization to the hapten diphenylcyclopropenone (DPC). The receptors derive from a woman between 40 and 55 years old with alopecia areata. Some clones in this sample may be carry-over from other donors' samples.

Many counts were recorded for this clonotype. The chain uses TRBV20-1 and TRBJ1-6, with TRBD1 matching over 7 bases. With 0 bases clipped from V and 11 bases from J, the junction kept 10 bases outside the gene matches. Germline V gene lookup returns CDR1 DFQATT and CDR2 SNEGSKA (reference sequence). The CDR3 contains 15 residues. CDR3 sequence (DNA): TGCAGTGCTAGAGATCTCTTTAGACAGGGACCACCCCTCCACTTT. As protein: CSARDLFRQGPPLHF.

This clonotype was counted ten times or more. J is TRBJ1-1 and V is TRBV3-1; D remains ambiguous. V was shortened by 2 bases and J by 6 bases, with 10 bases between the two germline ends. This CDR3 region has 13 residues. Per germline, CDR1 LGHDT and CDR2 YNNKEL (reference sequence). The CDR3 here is CASSQSPTPEAFF. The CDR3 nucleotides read TGTGCCAGCAGCCAAAGTCCGACTCCTGAAGCTTTCTTT. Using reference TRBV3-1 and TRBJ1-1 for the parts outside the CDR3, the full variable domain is DTAVSQTPKYLVTQMGNDKSIKCEQNLGHDTMYWYKQDSKKFLKIMFSYNNKELIINETVPNRFSPKSPDKAHLNLHINSLELGDSAVYFCASSQSPTPEAFFGQGTRLTVV.

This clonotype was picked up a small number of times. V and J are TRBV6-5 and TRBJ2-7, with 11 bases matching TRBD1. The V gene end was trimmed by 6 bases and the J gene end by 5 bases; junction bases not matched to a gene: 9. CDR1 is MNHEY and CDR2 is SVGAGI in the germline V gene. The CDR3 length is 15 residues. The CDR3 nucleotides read TGTGCCAGCAGGTTTACGGGACAGGGGGTCCACGAGCAGTACTTC. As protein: CASRFTGQGVHEQYF.

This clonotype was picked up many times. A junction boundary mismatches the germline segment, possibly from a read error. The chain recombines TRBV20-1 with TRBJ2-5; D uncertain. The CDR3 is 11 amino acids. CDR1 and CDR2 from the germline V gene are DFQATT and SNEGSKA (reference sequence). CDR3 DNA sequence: TGCAGTGGGGCGGACCACGAGACCCAGTACTTC. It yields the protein CSGADHETQYF.

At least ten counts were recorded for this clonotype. Here the CDR3 DNA reads TGTGCCATCAGTGGAGGTCCCACAGGGGGCAGGACAGATACGCAGTATTTT. It translates to CAISGGPTGGRTDTQYF. The chain couples TRBV10-3 to TRBJ2-3; 9 bases map to TRBD1. The germline CDR1 and CDR2 sequences are ENHRY and SYGVKD. J was trimmed by 3 bases and V by 4 bases; bases with no gene match: 11. CDR3 length: 17 residues.

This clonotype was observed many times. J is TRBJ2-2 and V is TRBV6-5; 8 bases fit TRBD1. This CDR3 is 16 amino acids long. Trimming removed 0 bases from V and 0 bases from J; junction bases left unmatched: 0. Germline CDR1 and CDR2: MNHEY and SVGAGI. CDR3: CASSYSQGANTGELFF. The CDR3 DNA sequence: TGTGCCAGCAGTTACTCACAGGGGGCGAACACCGGGGAGCTGTTTTTT.

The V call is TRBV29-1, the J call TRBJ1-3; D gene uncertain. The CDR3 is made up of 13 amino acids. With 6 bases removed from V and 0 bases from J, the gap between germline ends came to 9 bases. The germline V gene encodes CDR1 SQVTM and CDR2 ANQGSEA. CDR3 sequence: CSVTGSSGNTIYF. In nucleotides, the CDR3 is TGCAGCGTAACGGGCAGCTCTGGAAACACCATATATTTT.

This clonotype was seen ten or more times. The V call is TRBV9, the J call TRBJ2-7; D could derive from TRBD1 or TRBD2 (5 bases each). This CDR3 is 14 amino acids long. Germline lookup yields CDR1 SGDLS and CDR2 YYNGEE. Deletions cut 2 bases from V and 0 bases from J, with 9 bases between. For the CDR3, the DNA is TGTGCCAGCAGCGTTGGGGGTGTCTCCTACGAGCAGTACTTC. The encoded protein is CASSVGGVSYEQYF.

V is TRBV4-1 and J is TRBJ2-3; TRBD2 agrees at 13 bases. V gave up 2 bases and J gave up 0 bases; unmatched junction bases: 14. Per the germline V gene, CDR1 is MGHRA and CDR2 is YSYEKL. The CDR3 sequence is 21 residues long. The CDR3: CASSQRGQGLAGARSTDTQYF. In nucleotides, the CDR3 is TGCGCCAGCAGCCAAAGGGGCCAAGGACTAGCGGGGGCAAGGAGCACAGATACGCAGTATTTT.

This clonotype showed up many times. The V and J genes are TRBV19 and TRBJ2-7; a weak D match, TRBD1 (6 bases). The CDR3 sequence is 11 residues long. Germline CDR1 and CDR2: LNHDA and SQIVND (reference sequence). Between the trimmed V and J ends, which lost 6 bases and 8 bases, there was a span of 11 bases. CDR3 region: CASSLDRKQYF. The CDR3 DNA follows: TGTGCCAGTAGCCTTGACAGGAAGCAGTACTTC.

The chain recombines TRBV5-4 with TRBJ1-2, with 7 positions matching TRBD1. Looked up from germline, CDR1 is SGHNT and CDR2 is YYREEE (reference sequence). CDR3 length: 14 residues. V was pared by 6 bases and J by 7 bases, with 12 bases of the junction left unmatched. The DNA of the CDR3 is TGTGCCAGCACCCGGGACAAGGGGGCCGCTGGCTACACCTTC. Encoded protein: CASTRDKGAAGYTF.

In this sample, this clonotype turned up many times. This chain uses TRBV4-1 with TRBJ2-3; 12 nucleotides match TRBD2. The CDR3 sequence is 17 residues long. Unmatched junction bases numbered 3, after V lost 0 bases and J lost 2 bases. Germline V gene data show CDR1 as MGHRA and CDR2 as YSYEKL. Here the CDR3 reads CASSQETSGGITDTQYF. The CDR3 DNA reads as TGCGCCAGCAGCCAAGAGACTAGCGGGGGCATCACAGATACGCAGTATTTT.

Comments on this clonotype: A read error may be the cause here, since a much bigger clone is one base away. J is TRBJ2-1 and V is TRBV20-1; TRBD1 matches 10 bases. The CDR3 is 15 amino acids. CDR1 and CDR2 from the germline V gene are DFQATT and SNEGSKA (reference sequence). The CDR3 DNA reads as TGCAGTCCTAGCCCCGGGACAGGGGATCCGTATGAGCAGTTCTTC. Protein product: CSPSPGTGDPYEQFF.

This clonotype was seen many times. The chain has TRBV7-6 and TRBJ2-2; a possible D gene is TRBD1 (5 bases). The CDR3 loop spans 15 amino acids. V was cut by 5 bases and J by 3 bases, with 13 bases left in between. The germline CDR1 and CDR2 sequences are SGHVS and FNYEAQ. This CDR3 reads CASSPPGWDTGELFF. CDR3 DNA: TGTGCCAGCAGCCCCCCAGGGTGGGACACCGGGGAGCTGTTTTTT.

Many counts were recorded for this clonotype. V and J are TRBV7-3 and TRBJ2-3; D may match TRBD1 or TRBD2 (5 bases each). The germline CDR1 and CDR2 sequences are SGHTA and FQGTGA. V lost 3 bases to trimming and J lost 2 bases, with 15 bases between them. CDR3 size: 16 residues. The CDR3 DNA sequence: TGTGCCAGCAGCTTGGGGGACCGAATATCCACAGATACGCAGTATTTT. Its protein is CASSLGDRISTDTQYF.

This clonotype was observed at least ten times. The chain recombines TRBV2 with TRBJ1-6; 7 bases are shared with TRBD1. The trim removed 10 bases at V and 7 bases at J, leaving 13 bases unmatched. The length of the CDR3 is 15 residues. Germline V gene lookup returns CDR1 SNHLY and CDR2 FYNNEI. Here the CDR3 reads CATSREGAKNSPLHF. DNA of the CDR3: TGTGCCACCTCACGGGAGGGGGCTAAGAATTCACCCCTCCACTTT.

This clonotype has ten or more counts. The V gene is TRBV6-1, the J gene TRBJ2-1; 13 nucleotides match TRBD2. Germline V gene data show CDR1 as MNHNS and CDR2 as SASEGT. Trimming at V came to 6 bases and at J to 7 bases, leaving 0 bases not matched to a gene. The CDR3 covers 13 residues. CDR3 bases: TGTGCCAGCAGGACTAGCGGGGGGAATGAGCAGTTCTTC. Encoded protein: CASRTSGGNEQFF.

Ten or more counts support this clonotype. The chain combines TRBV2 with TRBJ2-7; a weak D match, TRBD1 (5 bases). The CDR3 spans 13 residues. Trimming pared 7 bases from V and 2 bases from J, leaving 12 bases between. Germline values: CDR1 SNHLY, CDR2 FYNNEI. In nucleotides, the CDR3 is TGTGCCAGCATTTCTCAGGGCCCCTACGAGCAGTACTTC. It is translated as CASISQGPYEQYF.

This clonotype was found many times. The CDR3 coding sequence is TGTGCCAGCAGCTTAGACTTGGACGGAAGCTCTGGGGCCAACGTCCTGACTTTC. This gives the protein CASSLDLDGSSGANVLTF. The chain joins TRBV7-9 to TRBJ2-6; D is ambiguous. The length of the CDR3 is 18 residues. V shed 1 base and J shed 0 bases, with 13 bases lying between them. Germline V gene data show CDR1 as SEHNR and CDR2 as FQNEAQ (reference sequence). The complete variable domain, with remaining parts taken from reference TRBV7-9 and TRBJ2-6, reads DTGVSQNPRHKITKRGQNVTFRCDPISEHNRLYWYRQTLGQGPEFLTYFQNEAQLEKSRLLSDRFSAERPKGSFSTLEIQRTEQGDSAMYLCASSLDLDGSSGANVLTFGAGSRLTVL.

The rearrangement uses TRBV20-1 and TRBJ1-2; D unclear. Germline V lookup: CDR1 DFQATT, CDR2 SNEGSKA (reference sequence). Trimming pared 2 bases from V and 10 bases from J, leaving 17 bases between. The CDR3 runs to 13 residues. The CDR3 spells CSARPPGSLDYTF. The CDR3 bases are TGCAGTGCTAGACCCCCGGGGTCCCTGGACTACACCTTC.

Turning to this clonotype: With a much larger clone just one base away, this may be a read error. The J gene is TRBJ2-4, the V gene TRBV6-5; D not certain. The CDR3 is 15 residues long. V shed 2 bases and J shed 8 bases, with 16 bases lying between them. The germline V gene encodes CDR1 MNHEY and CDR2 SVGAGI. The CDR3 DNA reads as TGTGCCAGCAGTTACAAGCGCCCCGGGTTTGACATTCAGTACTTC. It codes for CASSYKRPGFDIQYF.

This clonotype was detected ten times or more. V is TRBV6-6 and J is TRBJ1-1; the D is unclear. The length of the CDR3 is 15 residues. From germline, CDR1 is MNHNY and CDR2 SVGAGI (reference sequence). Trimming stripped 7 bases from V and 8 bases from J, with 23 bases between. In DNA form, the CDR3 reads TGTGCCAGCAACGGGGTATCGGCCCTCAGGCCCGAAGCTTTCTTT. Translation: CASNGVSALRPEAFF.

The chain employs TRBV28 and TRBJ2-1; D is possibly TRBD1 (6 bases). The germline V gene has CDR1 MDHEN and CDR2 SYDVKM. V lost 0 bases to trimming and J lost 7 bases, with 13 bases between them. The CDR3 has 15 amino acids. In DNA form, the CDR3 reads TGTGCCAGCAGTTTATGGGCAGAAGGGGGAAATGAGCAGTTCTTC. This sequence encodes CASSLWAEGGNEQFF. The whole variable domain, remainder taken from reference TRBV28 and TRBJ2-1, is DVKVTQSSRYLVKRTGEKVFLECVQDMDHENMFWYRQDPGLGLRLIYFSYDVKMKEKGDIPEGYSVSREKKERFSLILESASTNQTSMYLCASSLWAEGGNEQFFGPGTRLTVL.

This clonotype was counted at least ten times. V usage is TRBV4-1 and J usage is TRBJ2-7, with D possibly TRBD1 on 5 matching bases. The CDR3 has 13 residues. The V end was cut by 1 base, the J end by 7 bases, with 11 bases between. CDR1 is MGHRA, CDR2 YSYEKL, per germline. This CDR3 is CASSQVAPGEQYF. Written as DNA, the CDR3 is TGCGCCAGCAGCCAAGTAGCCCCAGGGGAGCAGTACTTC.

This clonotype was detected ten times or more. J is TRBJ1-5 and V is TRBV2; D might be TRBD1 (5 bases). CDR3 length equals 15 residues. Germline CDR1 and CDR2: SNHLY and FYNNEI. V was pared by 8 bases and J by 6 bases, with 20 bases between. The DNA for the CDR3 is TGTGCCAGCGGATTTGGGGAGGGGAGGTTTCAGCCCCAGCATTTT. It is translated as CASGFGEGRFQPQHF.

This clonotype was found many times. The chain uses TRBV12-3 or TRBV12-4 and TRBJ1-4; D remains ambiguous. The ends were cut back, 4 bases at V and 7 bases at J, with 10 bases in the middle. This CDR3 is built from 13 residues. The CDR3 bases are TGTGCCAGCAGTTCCGGCCGAGGTGAAAAACTGTTTTTT. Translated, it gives CASSSGRGEKLFF.

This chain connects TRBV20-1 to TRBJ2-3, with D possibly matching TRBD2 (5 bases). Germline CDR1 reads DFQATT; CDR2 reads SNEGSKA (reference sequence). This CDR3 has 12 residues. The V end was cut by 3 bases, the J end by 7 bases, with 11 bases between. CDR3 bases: TGCAGTGCTAGGGAAACGGGGAATACGCAGTATTTT. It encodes CSARETGNTQYF.

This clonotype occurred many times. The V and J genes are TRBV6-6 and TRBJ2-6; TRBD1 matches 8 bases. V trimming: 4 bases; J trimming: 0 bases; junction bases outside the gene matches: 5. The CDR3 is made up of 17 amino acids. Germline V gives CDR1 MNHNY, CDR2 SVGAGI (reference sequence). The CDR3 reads CASSLTGAYSGANVLTF. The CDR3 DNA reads TGTGCCAGCAGTTTGACAGGGGCCTACTCTGGGGCCAACGTCCTGACTTTC.